This note documents a single T cell receptor beta chain sequence. The antigen remains unidentified. The CDR3 contains 14 residues. V shed 6 bases and J shed 7 bases, with 16 bases lying between them. In germline, CDR1 is KGHSH, CDR2 LQKENI. With random hexamers, 0.5 to 1 ug RNA was reverse transcribed. TCRdb itself ran the immunoSEQ multiplex PCR reads through MiXCR, one entry per CDR3 protein. The sample includes 80,000 or so distinct CDR3 sequences, under 95% seen only once; the top ten take approximately 0.52%. Purification of the CD8+ and CD4+ T cells relied on negative isolation, and TEMRA cells underwent FACS enrichment. The sample belongs to a study of CD8 T cells in Susac syndrome. The study's findings and limits: Expansion of clones was not seen in the CD4+ T cell repertoires of Susac syndrome. The TCR sequencing and HLA analysis in the study involved a relatively small number of individuals, as the study acknowledged.

The J gene is TRBJ2-1, the V gene TRBV18; D ambiguous. This clonotype was obtained from a human donor with Susac syndrome. The material sequenced was CD4+ T cells from PBMCs. Here the CDR3 reads CASSKRPQPNEQFF. CDR3 in DNA: TGTGCCAGCTCCAAAAGGCCCCAACCGAATGAGCAGTTCTTC. The entire variable domain, with the rest obtained from reference TRBV18 and TRBJ2-1, is as follows: NAGVMQNPRHLVRRRGQEARLRCSPMKGHSHVYWYRQLPEEGLKFMVYLQKENIIDESGMPKERFSAEFPKEGPSILRIQQVVRGDSAAYFCASSKRPQPNEQFFGPGTRLTVL.